This entry describes one T cell receptor beta chain. Its antigen is unidentified. TCR beta cDNA was generated via 5'RACE template switching incorporating UMIs. From its re-call of the 5' RACE reads, TCRdb lists each CDR3 protein once, without DNA. This sample's table reports fewer than 200,000 distinct CDR3 sequences. The record originates from a study of T cells expressing NK-cell markers. Across the study: Most of the eight sequenced donors tested HCMV-seropositive; one tested seronegative. General study results and limits: In about six donors, dominant CD3+CD56+NKG2C+ clonotypes ranked among the top 10 CD8+ clonotypes.

Sequenced sample: blood T cells: a sorted CD56 or NKG2C T cell subset, CD4+ or CD8+ T cells, or bulk PBMC T cells (not recorded which). The receptor comes from a woman aged 18 to 75 in good health.

CDR3: CSASTSGVTDTQYF. V usage is TRBV20-1 and J usage is TRBJ2-3; TCRdb designates TRBD2, a call that cannot be tested without DNA. The germline V gene encodes CDR1 DFQATT and CDR2 SNEGSKA (reference sequence). The CDR3 totals 14 residues.